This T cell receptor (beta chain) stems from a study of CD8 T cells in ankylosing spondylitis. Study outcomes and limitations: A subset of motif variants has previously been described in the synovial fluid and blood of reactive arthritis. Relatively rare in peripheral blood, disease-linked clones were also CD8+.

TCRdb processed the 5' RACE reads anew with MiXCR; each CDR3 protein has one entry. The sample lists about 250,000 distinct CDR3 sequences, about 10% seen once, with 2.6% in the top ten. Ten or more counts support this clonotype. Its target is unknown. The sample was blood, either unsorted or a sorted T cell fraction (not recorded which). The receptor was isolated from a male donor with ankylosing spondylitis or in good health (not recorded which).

The CDR3 DNA reads as TGCAGCGTTGAACAGGGGCCAGATACGCAGTATTTT. It encodes CSVEQGPDTQYF. The gene calls are TRBV29-1 and TRBJ2-3; possible D gene TRBD1, 6 bases. V gave up 2 bases and J gave up 4 bases, with 7 bases separating them. The CDR3 length is 12 residues. In germline, CDR1 is SQVTM, CDR2 ANQGSEA.